Below, 20 T cell receptor beta chains from the same sample are listed, as sequenced in a study of monozygotic twins with inflammatory bowel disease. No DNA is given; TCRdb re-called the 5' RACE reads and lists each CDR3 protein once. The specimen's table records approximately 390,000 distinct CDR3 sequences. The sequenced sample consisted of blood. These receptors came from a human donor with ulcerative colitis or Crohn's disease, or a healthy co-twin of an affected twin (not recorded which).

This chain joins TRBV11-2 and TRBJ2-1; the TCRdb D gene call, TRBD2, has no DNA to confirm it. This CDR3 region has 18 residues. Germline V gene data show CDR1 as SGHAT and CDR2 as FQNNGV. CDR3 sequence reads: CASSSPTSGESSYNEQFF.

The V call is TRBV5-5, the J call TRBJ1-1; the TRBD1 assignment by TCRdb is unverifiable without DNA. Germline V gives CDR1 SGHKS, CDR2 YYEKEE (reference sequence). The CDR3 has 12 amino acids. The CDR3 here is CASDRGLTEAFF.

The gene calls are TRBV28 and TRBJ2-2; the TCRdb call, TRBD2, lacks DNA for checking. The CDR3 has 17 residues. Germline CDR1 is MDHEN and CDR2 is SYDVKM. The CDR3 protein is CASSSGAGGRRTGELFF.

This chain uses TRBV30 with TRBJ2-1; there is no DNA to check the TCRdb D call of TRBD2. This CDR3 is 14 amino acids long. Germline V gene sequence: CDR1 GTSNPN, CDR2 SVGIG (reference sequence). CDR3 sequence reads: CAWSILHGSGGGIF.

The rearrangement links TRBV7-9 to TRBJ2-5; TCRdb gives TRBD2 as the D gene, but with no DNA this cannot be confirmed. The germline V gene has CDR1 SEHNR and CDR2 FQNEAQ (reference sequence). CDR3 length: 15 amino acids. CDR3 residues: CASSLLGSLGETQYF.

The chain uses TRBV7-9 and TRBJ2-5; the TCRdb call, TRBD2, lacks DNA for checking. The CDR3 sequence is 13 residues long. CDR1 SEHNR and CDR2 FQNEAQ come from the germline V gene (reference sequence). CDR3 loop: CASSAGPKETQYF.

The gene calls are TRBV7-2 and TRBJ2-3; TCRdb returns TRBD1, unconfirmable since there is no DNA. CDR3 size: 14 residues. CDR1 SGHTA and CDR2 FQGNSA come from the germline V gene. The CDR3 sequence is CASSFGGSPDTQYF.

This chain uses TRBV6-5 with TRBJ1-1; TCRdb's D call of TRBD1 is untestable without DNA. Germline CDR1 reads MNHEY; CDR2 reads SVGAGI. The CDR3 is made up of 14 amino acids. CDR3 region: CASSYSTTGGEAFF.

The chain couples TRBV20-1 to TRBJ2-7; the TCRdb call, TRBD2, lacks DNA for checking. The germline V gene encodes CDR1 DFQATT and CDR2 SNEGSKA (reference sequence). The CDR3 extends over 12 amino acids. CDR3 amino acids: CSAEPTSYEQYF.

The chain links TRBV3-1 to TRBJ2-7; TCRdb proposes TRBD1, but this gene call is untestable without DNA. The CDR3 consists of 13 residues. The V gene's germline CDR1 is LGHDT and CDR2 YNNKEL (reference sequence). CDR3 loop: CASSGGWTYEQYF.

The rearrangement links TRBV25-1 to TRBJ1-4. The CDR3 is made up of 15 amino acids. CDR1 and CDR2 from the germline V gene are MGHDK and SYGVNS. The CDR3 loop is CASSDSTGINEKLFF.

V is TRBV10-3 and J is TRBJ2-7; TCRdb returns TRBD1, unconfirmable since there is no DNA. The germline V gene encodes CDR1 ENHRY and CDR2 SYGVKD. The CDR3 extends over 19 amino acids. This CDR3 reads CAIRGTPNGGGQESYEQYF.

The chain couples TRBV29-1 to TRBJ2-1; lacking DNA, the TRBD1 call made by TCRdb goes unchecked. The germline CDR1 and CDR2 sequences are SQVTM and ANQGSEA. This CDR3 has 16 residues. The CDR3 sequence is CSVGGHGSGAYNEQFF.

The chain carries TRBV20-1 and TRBJ2-1; TCRdb reports TRBD2, a call that lacks DNA to check it against. This CDR3 is 15 amino acids long. CDR1 and CDR2 from the germline V gene are DFQATT and SNEGSKA (reference sequence). CDR3 sequence: CSAPNPGTSGNEQFF.

The V call is TRBV5-1, the J call TRBJ2-5; there is no DNA to check the TCRdb D call of TRBD1. Per germline, CDR1 SGHRS and CDR2 YFSETQ. The CDR3 extends over 14 amino acids. CDR3 sequence reads: CASSFPGAEETQYF.

The V and J genes are TRBV20-1 and TRBJ2-5; TCRdb names TRBD1, which stays unverified in the absence of DNA. Germline V gene sequence: CDR1 DFQATT, CDR2 SNEGSKA (reference sequence). The CDR3 runs 15 residues. The CDR3: CSARPGQDPQETQYF.

The chain employs TRBV28 and TRBJ1-6; TCRdb's D gene call, TRBD1, goes unchecked for lack of DNA. Germline V gives CDR1 MDHEN, CDR2 SYDVKM. The CDR3 totals 13 residues. The CDR3 loop is CASTPDSQSPLHF.

The chain has TRBV5-6 and TRBJ2-4; the TCRdb call, TRBD1, lacks DNA for checking. Germline V lookup: CDR1 SGHDT, CDR2 YYEEEE. This CDR3 has 16 residues. The CDR3 is CASSSVPGQEWNIQYF.

This chain links TRBV6-2 or TRBV6-3 with TRBJ2-1. Germline assignment: CDR1 MNHEY and CDR2 SVGEGT. The CDR3 extends over 15 amino acids. This CDR3 reads CASRGRGRIYNEQFF.

The rearrangement uses TRBV5-5 and TRBJ2-3; lacking DNA, the TRBD1 call made by TCRdb goes unchecked. Germline loops: CDR1 SGHKS, CDR2 YYEKEE (reference sequence). There are 15 residues in the CDR3. This CDR3 reads CASSPGGRATDTQYF.